This T cell receptor (beta chain) was sequenced during a study of graft-versus-host responses after intestinal transplantation. Study-level information: Each recipient received anti-thymocyte globulin induction, then tacrolimus and steroids for 2 to 3 years. Findings of the study overall: Some GvH clones were seen earlier in gut or blood, suggesting intestinal origin. Levels of circulating GvH clones at their peak were associated with early post-transplant HvG declines.

Details on this clone: Antigen specificity is unknown.

Sequenced by immunoSEQ multiplex PCR; TCRdb stores in-frame clones only, minus some. The data show approximately 90,000 clones, under 95% seen once. The receptor was derived from a human donor who received an intestinal transplant. The source was unstimulated CD8+ T cells sorted from spleen or lymph node cells, collected before intestinal transplant.

CDR3 in amino acids: CASEREVGEQFF. CDR3 sequence (DNA): TGTGCCAGCGAGCGCGAGGTTGGTGAGCAGTTCTTC. The chain is built from TRBV5-6 and TRBJ2-1, with D unresolved. Trimming cost V 7 bases and J 9 bases, with 14 bases left between them. CDR3 size: 12 residues. Germline CDR1 and CDR2: SGHDT and YYEEEE.